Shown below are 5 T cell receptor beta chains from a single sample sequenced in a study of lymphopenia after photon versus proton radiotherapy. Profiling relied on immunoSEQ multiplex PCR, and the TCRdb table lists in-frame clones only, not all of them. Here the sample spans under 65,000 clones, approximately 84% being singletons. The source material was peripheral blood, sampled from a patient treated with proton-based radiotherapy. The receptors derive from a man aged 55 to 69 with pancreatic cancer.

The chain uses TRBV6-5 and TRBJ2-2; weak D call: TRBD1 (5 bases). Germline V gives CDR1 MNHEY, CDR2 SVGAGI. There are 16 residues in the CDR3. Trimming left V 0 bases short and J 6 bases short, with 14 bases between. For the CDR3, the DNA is TGTGCCAGCAGTTACTCGCAGGGTTTTTATTCCGGGGAGCTGTTTTTT. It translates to CASSYSQGFYSGELFF.

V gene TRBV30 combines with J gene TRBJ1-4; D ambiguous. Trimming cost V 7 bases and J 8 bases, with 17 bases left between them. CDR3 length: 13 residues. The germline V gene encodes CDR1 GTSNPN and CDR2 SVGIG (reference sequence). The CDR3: CASGSEDGEKLFF. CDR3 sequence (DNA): TGTGCCTCAGGATCGGAGGATGGAGAAAAACTGTTTTTT. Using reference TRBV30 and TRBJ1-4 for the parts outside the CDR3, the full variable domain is SQTIHQWPATLVQPVGSPLSLECTVEGTSNPNLYWYRQAAGRGLQLLFYSVGIGQISSEVPQNLSASRPQDRQFILSSKKLLLSDSGFYLCASGSEDGEKLFFGSGTQLSVL.

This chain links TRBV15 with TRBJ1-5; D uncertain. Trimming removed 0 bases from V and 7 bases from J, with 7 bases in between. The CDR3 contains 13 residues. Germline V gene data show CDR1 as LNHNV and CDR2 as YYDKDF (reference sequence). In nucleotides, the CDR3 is TGTGCCACCAGCAGAGATTTAGGCCAGCCCCAGCATTTT. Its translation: CATSRDLGQPQHF.

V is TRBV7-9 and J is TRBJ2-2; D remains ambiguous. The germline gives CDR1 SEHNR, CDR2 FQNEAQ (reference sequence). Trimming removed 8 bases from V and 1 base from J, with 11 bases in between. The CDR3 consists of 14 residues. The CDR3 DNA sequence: TGTGCCAGCGAGATCCTCCTGAACACCGGGGAGCTGTTTTTT. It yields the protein CASEILLNTGELFF.

The CDR3 bases are TGTGCCAGCGCCTTTCGAGGGTCAAGGGGCTACACCTTC. It encodes CASAFRGSRGYTF. This chain links TRBV27 with TRBJ1-2; D is unclear. Deletions cut 8 bases from V and 8 bases from J, with 18 bases between. In germline, CDR1 is MNHEY, CDR2 SMNVEV (reference sequence). The CDR3 extends over 13 amino acids.